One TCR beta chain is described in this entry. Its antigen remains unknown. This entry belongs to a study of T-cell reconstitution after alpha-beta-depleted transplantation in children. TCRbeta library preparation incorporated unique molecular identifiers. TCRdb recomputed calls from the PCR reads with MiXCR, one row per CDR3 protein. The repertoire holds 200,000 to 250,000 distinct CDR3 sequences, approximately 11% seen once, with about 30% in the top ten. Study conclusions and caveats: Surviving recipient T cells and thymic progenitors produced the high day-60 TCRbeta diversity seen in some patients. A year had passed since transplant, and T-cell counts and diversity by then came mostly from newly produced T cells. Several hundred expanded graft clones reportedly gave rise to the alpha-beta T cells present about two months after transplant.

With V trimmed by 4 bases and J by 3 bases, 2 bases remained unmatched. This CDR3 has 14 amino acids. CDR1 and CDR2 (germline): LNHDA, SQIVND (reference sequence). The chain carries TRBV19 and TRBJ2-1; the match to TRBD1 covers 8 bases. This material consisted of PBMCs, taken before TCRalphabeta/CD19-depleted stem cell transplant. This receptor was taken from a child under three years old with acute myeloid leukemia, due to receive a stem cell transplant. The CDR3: CASSNDRGYNEQFF. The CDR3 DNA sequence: TGTGCCAGTAGTAACGACAGGGGCTACAATGAGCAGTTCTTC.